These 10 T cell receptor beta chains were all obtained from the same sample, sequenced in a study of technical replicates of blood from a few donors. Sequencing was performed with immunoSEQ multiplex PCR; in TCRdb, only in-frame clones are kept and a portion is missing. The table records about 73,000 clones, roughly 93% of them present only once. Material: T cells isolated from PBMCs. The source is a human donor in good health.

The J gene is TRBJ2-3, the V gene TRBV4-1, with 11 nucleotides matching TRBD2. Looked up from germline, CDR1 is MGHRA and CDR2 is YSYEKL. The junction had 5 bases not matched to a gene; V was cut back by 5 bases and J by 4 bases. The CDR3 contains 15 residues. The CDR3 nucleotides read TGCGCCAGCAGCTTACTAGCGGGAGTGTCAGATACGCAGTATTTT. It codes for CASSLLAGVSDTQYF.

This clone came up a few times. For the CDR3, the DNA is TGCGCCAGCGGGGGACAGGGGAACACTGAAGCTTTCTTT. It yields the protein CASGGQGNTEAFF. The chain employs TRBV5-1 and TRBJ1-1; 9 positions agree with TRBD1. The germline V gene encodes CDR1 SGHRS and CDR2 YFSETQ. V dropped 7 bases and J dropped 1; count of bases not matched to a gene: 2. The CDR3 totals 13 residues.

The rearrangement joins TRBV5-1 to TRBJ2-1; D may be TRBD1 (5 bases). The germline V gene encodes CDR1 SGHRS and CDR2 YFSETQ. The CDR3 sequence is 16 residues long. V shed 3 bases and J shed 5 bases, with 18 bases lying between them. The CDR3 sequence: CASSWPTRGGHNEQFF. CDR3 coding DNA: TGCGCCAGCAGCTGGCCTACAAGGGGTGGGCACAATGAGCAGTTCTTC.

The chain employs TRBV19 and TRBJ1-3; possible D gene TRBD1, 6 bases. Trimming removed 8 bases at V and 1 base at J, with 12 bases between. The CDR3 is made up of 14 amino acids. Germline V gene sequence: CDR1 LNHDA, CDR2 SQIVND (reference sequence). CDR3 residues: CASEQGPSGNTIYF. CDR3 in DNA: TGTGCCAGTGAACAGGGACCATCTGGAAACACCATATATTTT.

The V and J genes are TRBV2 and TRBJ2-5; tentative D call: TRBD2 (6 bases). The CDR3 is made up of 14 amino acids. V lost 0 bases to trimming and J lost 1 base, with 6 bases between them. CDR1 is SNHLY and CDR2 is FYNNEI in the germline V gene. This CDR3 is CASSEAGGQETQYF. Here the CDR3 DNA reads TGTGCCAGCAGTGAAGCCGGGGGCCAAGAGACCCAGTACTTC.

The V call is TRBV9, the J call TRBJ2-7; 9 nucleotides match TRBD1. Germline values: CDR1 SGDLS, CDR2 YYNGEE. V lost 2 bases to trimming and J lost 5 bases; unmatched junction nucleotides: 2. This CDR3 region has 13 residues. The CDR3 here is CASSVRTGDEQYF. The CDR3 nucleotides read TGTGCCAGCAGCGTCCGGACAGGGGACGAGCAGTACTTC.

V usage is TRBV7-9 and J usage is TRBJ1-2; 8 bases fit TRBD1. CDR3 size: 15 residues. Germline trimming cut 5 bases from V and 4 bases from J; bases unmatched to any gene: 9. Germline V gene lookup returns CDR1 SEHNR and CDR2 FQNEAQ (reference sequence). CDR3 protein: CASSPGQGLGYGYTF. The CDR3 DNA is TGTGCCAGCAGCCCCGGACAGGGCTTAGGCTATGGCTACACCTTC. Looking up the rest from reference TRBV7-9 and TRBJ1-2 gives the full variable domain: DTGVSQNPRHKITKRGQNVTFRCDPISEHNRLYWYRQTLGQGPEFLTYFQNEAQLEKSRLLSDRFSAERPKGSFSTLEIQRTEQGDSAMYLCASSPGQGLGYGYTFGSGTRLTVV.

The chain is built from TRBV28 and TRBJ1-5, with 9 positions matching TRBD1. V lost 3 bases to trimming and J lost 1 base; unmatched junction nucleotides: 10. The CDR3 sequence is 18 residues long. Germline V gene lookup returns CDR1 MDHEN and CDR2 SYDVKM. DNA for the CDR3: TGTGCCAGCAGTTTGGGGTACAGGGGGCCGGCGAGCAATCAGCCCCAGCATTTT. Its protein is CASSLGYRGPASNQPQHF.

The genes are TRBV15 and TRBJ2-1; TRBD2 matches 7 bases. J lost 2 bases, V lost 5 bases, and 6 bases had no gene match. The CDR3 extends over 15 amino acids. Germline V gene sequence: CDR1 LNHNV, CDR2 YYDKDF (reference sequence). DNA for the CDR3: TGTGCCACCAGCGAAAGCGGGAATCCCTACAATGAGCAGTTCTTC. It translates to CATSESGNPYNEQFF.

The rearrangement joins TRBV6-4 to TRBJ2-2; the D is unclear. Trimming removed 1 base from V and 6 bases from J, with 6 bases in between. This CDR3 comprises 13 residues. Germline lookup yields CDR1 MRHNA and CDR2 SNTAGT. CDR3 region: CASSDFEAGELFF. CDR3 nucleotides: TGTGCCAGCAGTGACTTTGAGGCCGGGGAGCTGTTTTTT.